This T cell receptor beta chain was captured in a study of CD8 T cells in Susac syndrome. Study context: Among the sequenced Susac syndrome patients, about six had active disease while 8 or 9 were in remission.

After extraction with the RNeasy kit, about 0.5 to 1 ug of the RNA was reverse transcribed using random hexamers. Across 54 Vbeta and 13 Jbeta, immunoSEQ multiplex PCR amplified TCR beta CDR3. TCRdb reanalysed the immunoSEQ multiplex PCR reads using MiXCR and keeps one entry per CDR3 protein. The table shows roughly 100,000 distinct CDR3 sequences, with approximately 94% occurring only once. This clonotype was seen just once. The origin of this receptor is a human donor with Susac syndrome. Sequencing was carried out using CD8+ T cells from PBMCs.

The CDR3 DNA is TGCGCCAGCAGCCAACCCCTTACAGACCTGAACACTGAAGCTTTCTTT. This translates into CASSQPLTDLNTEAFF. The V call is TRBV4-1, the J call TRBJ1-1, with no clear D. Looked up from germline, CDR1 is MGHRA and CDR2 is YSYEKL. This CDR3 is built from 16 residues. Trimming stripped 2 bases from V and 0 bases from J, with 13 bases between.